This T cell receptor beta chain appears in the sequencing data of a study of identical twins. The CDR3 has 15 residues. Germline lookup yields CDR1 DFQATT and CDR2 SNEGSKA (reference sequence). The J segment lost 2 bases and the V segment lost 0 bases, leaving 2 bases of the junction unmatched. One entry per CDR3 protein results from TCRdb running MiXCR on the 5' RACE reads. Of fewer than 900,000 distinct CDR3 sequences in the sample, 21% were seen once. The sample was also reused in another study, on T cells expressing NK-cell markers. From that second work: According to the study, TCR beta repertoires originated from sorted CD3+CD56+NKG2C+, CD3+CD56+NKG2C- and CD3+CD56-NKG2C+ T cells. Dominant NKG2C+ clonotypes accounted for roughly 1.0-8% of CD8+ T cells in about six donors. Researchers report these clonotypes also headed the CD3+CD56-NKG2C+ fraction in a few donors.

Material for sequencing was PBMCs. The rearrangement uses TRBV20-1 and TRBJ2-3, with 10 bases aligning to TRBD2. This sequence originates from a woman aged 18 to 35 in good health. CDR3 nucleotides: TGCAGTGCTAGAGATAGCGGGAGGCTCACAGATACGCAGTATTTT. It specifies CSARDSGRLTDTQYF.